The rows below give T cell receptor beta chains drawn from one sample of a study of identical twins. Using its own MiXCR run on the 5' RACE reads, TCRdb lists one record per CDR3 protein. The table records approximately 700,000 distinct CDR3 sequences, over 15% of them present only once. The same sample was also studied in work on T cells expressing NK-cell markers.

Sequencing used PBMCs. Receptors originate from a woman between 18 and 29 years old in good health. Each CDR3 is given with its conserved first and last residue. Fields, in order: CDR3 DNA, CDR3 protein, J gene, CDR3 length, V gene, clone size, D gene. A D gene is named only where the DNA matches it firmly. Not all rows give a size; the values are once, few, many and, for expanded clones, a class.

TGTGCCAGCAGCTTAACGTCGCAGACCTACGAGCAGTACTTC	CASSLTSQTYEQYF	TRBJ2-7	14	TRBV7-2	few	.
TGTGCCAGCTCACAATTGGGCGGGAGGAACGAGCAGTACTTC	CASSQLGGRNEQYF	TRBJ2-7	14	TRBV18	.	TRBD2
TGTGCCACAGGACAGGGTAGTTCCGGGGAGCTGTTTTTT	CATGQGSSGELFF	TRBJ2-2	13	TRBV24-1	.	TRBD1
TGTGCCAGCAGTTACCCGGCACGAGGTCAGCCCCAGCATTTT	CASSYPARGQPQHF	TRBJ1-5	14	TRBV6-2/TRBV6-3	few	.
TGTGCCAGCAGTTTATTCCAGGGAGGATACTACGAGCAGTACTTC	CASSLFQGGYYEQYF	TRBJ2-7	15	TRBV12-3/TRBV12-4	many	.
TGTGCCAGCAGTTTATTCGGACAGACCACAGATACGCAGTATTTT	CASSLFGQTTDTQYF	TRBJ2-3	15	TRBV27	few	.
TGCAGTGCTAGAGTGACAGGGATTGGCTACACCTTC	CSARVTGIGYTF	TRBJ1-2	12	TRBV20-1	.	TRBD1
TGCAGTGCTAACCCTAGCCGGGATACGCAGTATTTT	CSANPSRDTQYF	TRBJ2-3	12	TRBV20-1	few	.
TGCGCCAGCAGCTTGGAGGCGGGAGCGGAGACCCAGTACTTC	CASSLEAGAETQYF	TRBJ2-5	14	TRBV5-1	few	TRBD2
TGTGCCAGCAGCGACGTGCGGACCCAGTACTTC	CASSDVRTQYF	TRBJ2-5	11	TRBV7-2	.	.
TGTGCCAGCAGCTTAGCGGGCGGGAGGGCCGCAGATACGCAGTATTTT	CASSLAGGRAADTQYF	TRBJ2-3	16	TRBV7-9	few	TRBD2
TGCAGTGCTAGGCGGCAGGGGCTCCAAGCAGAGACCCAGTACTTC	CSARRQGLQAETQYF	TRBJ2-5	15	TRBV20-1	few	.
TGCGCCAGCAGCTATGCGACAGGGTTTGGTTCACCCCTCCACTTT	CASSYATGFGSPLHF	TRBJ1-6	15	TRBV5-1	.	TRBD1
TGTGCCAGCAGTAACCGATACACGACAGCGGGGAACACTGAAGCTTTCTTT	CASSNRYTTAGNTEAFF	TRBJ1-1	17	TRBV6-5	.	.
TGCAGTGCTAGAAAGGAGGGGGGCATGAACAATGAGCAGTTCTTC	CSARKEGGMNNEQFF	TRBJ2-1	15	TRBV20-1	.	.
TGTGCCAGCTCACCAGCGCCCGCCTACGAGCAGTACTTC	CASSPAPAYEQYF	TRBJ2-7	13	TRBV18	.	.
TGTGCCACCAGCAGAGATGCCCCAACTAGCGGGAGACCTAGGGCCTACGAGCAGTACTTC	CATSRDAPTSGRPRAYEQYF	TRBJ2-7	20	TRBV15	few	TRBD2
TGTGCCAGCAGTCCCCTGGGGGACGGTCTCGGCGAGCAGTACTTC	CASSPLGDGLGEQYF	TRBJ2-7	15	TRBV12-3/TRBV12-4	.	.
TGCAGCGTTGAAGAGCGGACGGCGGGACTAGCGGGCCAGAGATCCTACGAGCAGTACTTC	CSVEERTAGLAGQRSYEQYF	TRBJ2-7	20	TRBV29-1	few	TRBD2
TGTGCCAGCAGGAAAGGGTCGGCGGGGGAGGGGACCCAGTACTTC	CASRKGSAGEGTQYF	TRBJ2-5	15	TRBV11-3	.	TRBD2
TGCAGCGTTAGGGTGGTGGCAGATACGCAGTATTTT	CSVRVVADTQYF	TRBJ2-3	12	TRBV29-1	few	.
TGTGCCAGCAGCACTCGCGGGGGAAGCTACGAGCAGTACTTC	CASSTRGGSYEQYF	TRBJ2-7	14	TRBV27	few	TRBD2
TGCAGTGCTAGAGATGTGGGGGTTGGAGATACGCAGTATTTT	CSARDVGVGDTQYF	TRBJ2-3	14	TRBV20-1	.	.
TGTGCCAGCAGCTTGTTAGAGCTGGTGGGCACTGAAGCTTTCTTT	CASSLLELVGTEAFF	TRBJ1-1	15	TRBV5-6	few	.